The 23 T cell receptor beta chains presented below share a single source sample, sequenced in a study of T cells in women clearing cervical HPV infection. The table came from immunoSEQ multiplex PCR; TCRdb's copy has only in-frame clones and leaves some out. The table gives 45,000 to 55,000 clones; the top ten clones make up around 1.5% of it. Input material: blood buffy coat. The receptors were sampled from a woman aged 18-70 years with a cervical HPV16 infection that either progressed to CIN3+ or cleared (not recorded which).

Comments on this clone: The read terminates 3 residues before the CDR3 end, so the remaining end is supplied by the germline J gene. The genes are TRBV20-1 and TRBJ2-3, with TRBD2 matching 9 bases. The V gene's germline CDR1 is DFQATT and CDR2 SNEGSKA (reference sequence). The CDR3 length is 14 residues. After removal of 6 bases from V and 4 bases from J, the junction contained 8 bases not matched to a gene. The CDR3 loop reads CSAPNSGRADTQYF. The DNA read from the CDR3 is TGCAGTGCCCCGAATAGCGGGAGAGCAGATACG.

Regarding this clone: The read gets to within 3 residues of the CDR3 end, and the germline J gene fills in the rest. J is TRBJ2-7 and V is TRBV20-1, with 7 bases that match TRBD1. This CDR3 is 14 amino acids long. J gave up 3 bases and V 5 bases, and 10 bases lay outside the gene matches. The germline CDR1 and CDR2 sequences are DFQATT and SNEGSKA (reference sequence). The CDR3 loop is CSAPGQQSLYEQYF. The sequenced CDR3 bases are TGCAGTGCTCCGGGACAGCAGTCACTCTACGAG.

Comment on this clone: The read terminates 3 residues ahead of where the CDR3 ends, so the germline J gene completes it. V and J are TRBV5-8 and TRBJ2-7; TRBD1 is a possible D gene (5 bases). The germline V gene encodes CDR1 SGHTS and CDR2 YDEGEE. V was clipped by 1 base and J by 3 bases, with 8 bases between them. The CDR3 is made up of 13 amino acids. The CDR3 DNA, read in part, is TGTGCCAGCAGCTTGTCTCAGGGCTACGAG. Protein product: CASSLSQGYE. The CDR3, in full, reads CASSLSQGYEQYF.

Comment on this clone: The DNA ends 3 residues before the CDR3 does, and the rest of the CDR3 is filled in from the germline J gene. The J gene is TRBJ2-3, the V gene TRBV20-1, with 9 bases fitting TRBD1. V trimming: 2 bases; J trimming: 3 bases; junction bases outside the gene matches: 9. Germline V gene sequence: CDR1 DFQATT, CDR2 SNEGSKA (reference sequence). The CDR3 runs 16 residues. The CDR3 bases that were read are TGCAGTGCTAGAACAATGGTGGACAGGGGTACAGATACG. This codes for CSARTMVDRGTDT. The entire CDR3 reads CSARTMVDRGTDTQYF.

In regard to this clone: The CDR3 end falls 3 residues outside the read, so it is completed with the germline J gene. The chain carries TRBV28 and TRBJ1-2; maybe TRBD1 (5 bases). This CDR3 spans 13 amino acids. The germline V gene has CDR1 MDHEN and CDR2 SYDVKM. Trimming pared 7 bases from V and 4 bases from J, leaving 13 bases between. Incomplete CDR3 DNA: TGTGCCAGCAACTCTGGGGCCATCTATGGC. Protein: CASNSGAIYG. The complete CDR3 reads CASNSGAIYGYTF.

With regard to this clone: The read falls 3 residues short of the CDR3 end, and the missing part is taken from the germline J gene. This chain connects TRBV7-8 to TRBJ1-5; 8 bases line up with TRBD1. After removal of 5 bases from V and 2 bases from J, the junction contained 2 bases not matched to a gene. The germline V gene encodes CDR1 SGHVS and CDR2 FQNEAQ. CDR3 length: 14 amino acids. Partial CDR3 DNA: TGTGCCAGCAGCGTGACAGGGGGCAATCAGCCC. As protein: CASSVTGGNQP. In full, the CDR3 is CASSVTGGNQPQHF.

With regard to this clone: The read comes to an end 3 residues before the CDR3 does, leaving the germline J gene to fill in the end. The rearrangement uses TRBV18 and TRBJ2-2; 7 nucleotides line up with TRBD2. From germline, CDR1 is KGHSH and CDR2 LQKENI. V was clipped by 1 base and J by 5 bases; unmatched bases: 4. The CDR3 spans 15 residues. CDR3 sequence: CASSPRLAETGELFF. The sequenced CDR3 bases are TGTGCCAGCTCACCACGGCTAGCGGAGACCGGGGAG.

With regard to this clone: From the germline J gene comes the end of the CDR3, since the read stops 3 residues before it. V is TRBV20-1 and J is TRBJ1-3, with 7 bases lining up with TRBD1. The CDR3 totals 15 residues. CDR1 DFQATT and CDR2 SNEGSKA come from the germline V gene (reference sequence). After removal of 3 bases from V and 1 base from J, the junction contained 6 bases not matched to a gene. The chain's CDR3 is CSASPQGGSGNTIYF. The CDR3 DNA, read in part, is TGCAGTGCTAGTCCCCAGGGGGGATCTGGAAACACC.

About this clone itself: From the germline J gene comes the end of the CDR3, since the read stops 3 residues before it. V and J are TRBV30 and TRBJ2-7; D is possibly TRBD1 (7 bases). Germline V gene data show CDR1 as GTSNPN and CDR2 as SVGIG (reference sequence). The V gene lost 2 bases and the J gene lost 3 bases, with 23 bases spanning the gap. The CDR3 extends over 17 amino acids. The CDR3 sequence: CAWSRRNIWQGGYEQYF. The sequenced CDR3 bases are TGTGCCTGGAGTAGGAGGAACATTTGGCAGGGGGGCTACGAG.

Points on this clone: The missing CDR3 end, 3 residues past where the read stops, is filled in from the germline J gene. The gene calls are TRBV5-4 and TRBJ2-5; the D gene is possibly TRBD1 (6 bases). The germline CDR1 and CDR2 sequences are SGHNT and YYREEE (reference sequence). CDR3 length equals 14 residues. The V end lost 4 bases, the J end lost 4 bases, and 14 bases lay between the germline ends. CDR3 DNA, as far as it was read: TGTGCCAGCAGCGCGTCGGGACAAGGAGAGACC. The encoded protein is CASSASGQGET. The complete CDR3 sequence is CASSASGQGETQYF.

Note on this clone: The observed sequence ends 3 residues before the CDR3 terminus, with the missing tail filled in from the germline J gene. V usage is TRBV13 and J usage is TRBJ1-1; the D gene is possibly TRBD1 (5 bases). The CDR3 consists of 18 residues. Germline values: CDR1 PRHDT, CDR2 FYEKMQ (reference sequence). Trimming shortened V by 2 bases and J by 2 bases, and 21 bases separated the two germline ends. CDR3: CASSLFPSPGFANTEAFF. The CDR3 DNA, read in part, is TGTGCCAGCAGCTTATTTCCATCCCCAGGGTTTGCCAACACTGAA.

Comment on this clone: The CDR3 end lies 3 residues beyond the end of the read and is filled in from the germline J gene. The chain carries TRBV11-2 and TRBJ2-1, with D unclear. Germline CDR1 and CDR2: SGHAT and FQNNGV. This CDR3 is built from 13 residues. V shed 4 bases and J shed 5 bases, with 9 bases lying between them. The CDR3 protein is CASSSNSNNEQFF. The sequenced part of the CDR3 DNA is TGTGCCAGCAGCTCCAACTCTAACAATGAG.

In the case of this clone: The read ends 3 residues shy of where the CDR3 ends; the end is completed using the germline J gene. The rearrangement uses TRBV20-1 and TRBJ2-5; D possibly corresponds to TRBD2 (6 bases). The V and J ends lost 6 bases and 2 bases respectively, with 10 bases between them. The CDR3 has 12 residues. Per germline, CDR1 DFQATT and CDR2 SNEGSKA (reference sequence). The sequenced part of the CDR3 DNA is TGCAGTGCCGGGGACTTTCAAGAGACC. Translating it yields CSAGDFQET. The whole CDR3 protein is CSAGDFQETQYF.

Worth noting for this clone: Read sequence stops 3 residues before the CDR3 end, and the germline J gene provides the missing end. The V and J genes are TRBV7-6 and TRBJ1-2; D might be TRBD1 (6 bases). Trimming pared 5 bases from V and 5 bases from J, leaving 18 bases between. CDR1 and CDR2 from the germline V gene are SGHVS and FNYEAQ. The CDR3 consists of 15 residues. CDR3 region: CASSPRTEPLYGYTF. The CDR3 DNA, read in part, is TGTGCCAGCAGCCCAAGGACAGAGCCTCTATATGGC.

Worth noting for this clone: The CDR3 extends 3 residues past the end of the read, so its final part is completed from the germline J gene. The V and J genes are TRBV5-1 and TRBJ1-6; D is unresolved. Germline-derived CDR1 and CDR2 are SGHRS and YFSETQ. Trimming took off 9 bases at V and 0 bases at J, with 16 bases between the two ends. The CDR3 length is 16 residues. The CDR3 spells CATRLLSSSYNSPLHF. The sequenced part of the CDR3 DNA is TGCGCCACCCGACTTCTCTCGAGCTCCTATAATTCACCC.

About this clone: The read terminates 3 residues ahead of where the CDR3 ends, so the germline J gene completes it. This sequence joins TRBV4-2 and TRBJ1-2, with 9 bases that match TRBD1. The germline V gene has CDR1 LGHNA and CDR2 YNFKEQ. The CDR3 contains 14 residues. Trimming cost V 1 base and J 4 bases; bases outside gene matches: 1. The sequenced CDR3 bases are TGTGCCAGCAGCCAAGGACAGGGGGGCTATGGC. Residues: CASSQGQGGYG. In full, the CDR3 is CASSQGQGGYGYTF.

Here the CDR3 reads CAISDPSGKLAKNIQYF. The CDR3 DNA, read in part, is TGTGCCATCAGTGACCCTAGCGGTAAGCTAGCCAAAAACATT. The chain links TRBV10-3 to TRBJ2-4; TRBD2 matches 7 bases. The CDR3 is cut off 3 residues early in the read; its end comes from the germline J gene. The J segment lost 0 bases and the V segment lost 3 bases, leaving 8 bases of the junction unmatched. The CDR3 consists of 17 residues. Looked up from germline, CDR1 is ENHRY and CDR2 is SYGVKD.

The CDR3: CASSEVRTGPYGYTF. CDR3 DNA (partial): TGTGCCAGCAGTGAAGTCCGGACAGGCCCCTATGGC. The V gene is TRBV2, the J gene TRBJ1-2; 7 nucleotides align to TRBD1. The read finishes 3 residues shy of the CDR3 end, and the germline J gene is used to complete it. With V trimmed by 1 base and J by 4 bases, 6 bases remained unmatched. The CDR3 covers 15 residues. Germline assignment: CDR1 SNHLY and CDR2 FYNNEI.

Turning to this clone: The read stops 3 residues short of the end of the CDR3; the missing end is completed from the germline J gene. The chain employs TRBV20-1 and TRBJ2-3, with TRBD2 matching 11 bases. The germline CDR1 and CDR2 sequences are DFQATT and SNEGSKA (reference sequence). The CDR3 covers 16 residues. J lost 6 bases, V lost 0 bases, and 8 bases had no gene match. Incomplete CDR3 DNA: TGCAGTGCTAGAGAAATTAGCGGGGGGGCCCGGGATACG. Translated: CSAREISGGARDT. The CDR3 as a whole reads CSAREISGGARDTQYF.

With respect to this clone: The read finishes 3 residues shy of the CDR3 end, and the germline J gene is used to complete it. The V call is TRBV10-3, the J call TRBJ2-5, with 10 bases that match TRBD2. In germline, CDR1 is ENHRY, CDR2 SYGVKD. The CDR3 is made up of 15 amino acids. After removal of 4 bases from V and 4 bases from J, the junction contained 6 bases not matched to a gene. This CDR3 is CAISGVSGGVETQYF. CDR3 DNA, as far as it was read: TGTGCCATCAGTGGGGTCAGCGGGGGGGTAGAGACC.

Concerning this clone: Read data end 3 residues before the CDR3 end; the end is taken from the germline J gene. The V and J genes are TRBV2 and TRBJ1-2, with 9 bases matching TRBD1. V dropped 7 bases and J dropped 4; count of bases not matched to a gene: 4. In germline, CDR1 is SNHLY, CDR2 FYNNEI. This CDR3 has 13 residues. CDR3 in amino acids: CASMKGQGYGYTF. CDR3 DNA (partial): TGTGCCAGCATGAAGGGACAGGGCTATGGC.

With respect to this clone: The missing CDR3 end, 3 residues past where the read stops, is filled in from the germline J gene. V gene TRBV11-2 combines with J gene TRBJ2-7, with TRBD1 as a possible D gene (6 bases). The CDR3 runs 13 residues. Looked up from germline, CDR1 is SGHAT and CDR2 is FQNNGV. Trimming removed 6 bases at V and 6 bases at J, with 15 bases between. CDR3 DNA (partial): TGTGCCAGCAGTAAACAGGGAGTCGGCGAG. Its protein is CASSKQGVGE. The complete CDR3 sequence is CASSKQGVGEQYF.

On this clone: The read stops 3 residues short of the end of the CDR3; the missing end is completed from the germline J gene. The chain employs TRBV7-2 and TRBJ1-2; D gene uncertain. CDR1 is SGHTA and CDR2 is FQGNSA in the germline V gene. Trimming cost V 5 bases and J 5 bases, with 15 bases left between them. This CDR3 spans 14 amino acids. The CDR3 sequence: CASSLGVRDYGYTF. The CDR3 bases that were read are TGTGCCAGCAGCCTAGGTGTGCGGGATTATGGC.